The clone carrying this T cell receptor beta chain was seen only once. The CDR3 sequence is 13 residues long. The J segment lost 6 bases and the V segment lost 2 bases, leaving 3 bases of the junction unmatched. The V gene's germline CDR1 is SGHNT and CDR2 YENEEA. This sample is part of a study of blood T cell repertoires in COVID-19. Turning to the study itself: Samples came from the United States, Italy and Spain, spanning acute and convalescent COVID-19.

Sequenced by immunoSEQ multiplex PCR; TCRdb stores in-frame clones only, minus some. Of tens of thousands of clones listed, roughly four fifths are singletons. This sequence joins TRBV11-3 and TRBJ2-7; TRBD2 agrees at 8 bases. This receptor was taken from a man aged 65-85 years with acute or convalescent COVID-19. Sequencing used peripheral blood. The CDR3 coding sequence is TGTGCCAGCAGCTTAAGCGGGAGCAGCGAGCAGTACTTC. It yields the protein CASSLSGSSEQYF. Full variable domain (rest looked up from reference TRBV11-3 and TRBJ2-7): EAGVVQSPRYKIIEKKQPVAFWCNPISGHNTLYWYLQNLGQGPELLIRYENEEAVDDSQLPKDRFSAERLKGVDSTLKIQPAELGDSAVYLCASSLSGSSEQYFGPGTRLTVT.